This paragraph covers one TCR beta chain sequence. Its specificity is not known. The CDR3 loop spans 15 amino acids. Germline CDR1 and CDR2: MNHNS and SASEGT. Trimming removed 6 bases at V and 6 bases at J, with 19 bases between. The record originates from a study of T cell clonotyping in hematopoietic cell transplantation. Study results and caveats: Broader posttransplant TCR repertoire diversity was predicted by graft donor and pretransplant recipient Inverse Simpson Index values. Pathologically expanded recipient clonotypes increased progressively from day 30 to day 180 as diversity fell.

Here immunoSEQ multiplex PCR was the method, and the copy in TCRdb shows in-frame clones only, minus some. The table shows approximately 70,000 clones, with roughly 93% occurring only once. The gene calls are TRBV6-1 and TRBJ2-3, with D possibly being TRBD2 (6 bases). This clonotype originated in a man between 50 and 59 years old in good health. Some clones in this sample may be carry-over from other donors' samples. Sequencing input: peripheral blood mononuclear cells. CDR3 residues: CASRAGWGREDTQYF. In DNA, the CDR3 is TGTGCCAGCAGGGCGGGGTGGGGCCGAGAGGATACGCAGTATTTT.